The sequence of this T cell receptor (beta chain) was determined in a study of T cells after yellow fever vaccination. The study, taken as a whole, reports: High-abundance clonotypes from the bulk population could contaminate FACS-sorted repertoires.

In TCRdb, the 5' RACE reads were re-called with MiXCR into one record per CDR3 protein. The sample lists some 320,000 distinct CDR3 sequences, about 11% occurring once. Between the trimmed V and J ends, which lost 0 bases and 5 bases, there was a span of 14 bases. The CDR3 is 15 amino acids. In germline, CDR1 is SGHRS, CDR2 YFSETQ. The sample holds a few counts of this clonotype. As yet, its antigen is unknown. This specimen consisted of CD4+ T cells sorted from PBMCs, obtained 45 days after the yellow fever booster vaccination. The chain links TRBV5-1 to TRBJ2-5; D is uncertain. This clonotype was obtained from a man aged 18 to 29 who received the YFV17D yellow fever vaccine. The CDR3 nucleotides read TGCGCCAGCAGCTTGGCCCAAGTGGTTGGGGAGACCCAGTACTTC. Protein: CASSLAQVVGETQYF. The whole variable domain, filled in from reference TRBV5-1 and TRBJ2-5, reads KAGVTQTPRYLIKTRGQQVTLSCSPISGHRSVSWYQQTPGQGLQFLFEYFSETQRNKGNFPGRFSGRQFSNSRSEMNVSTLELGDSALYLCASSLAQVVGETQYFGPGTRLLVL.